The clone carrying this TCR beta chain was seen many times. Its matching antigen is unknown. This specimen belongs to a study of CD8 T cells in ankylosing spondylitis. Study-wide findings and caveats: Seemingly distinctive of ankylosing spondylitis blood was a TCR beta motif formed by eight highly homologous variants.

Using quantitative 5'-RACE with molecular barcodes, the authors made TCR beta libraries. MiXCR was run by TCRdb on the 5' RACE reads, yielding one entry per CDR3 protein. The data contain 100,000 to 150,000 distinct CDR3 sequences, roughly 11% of them singletons. V was pared by 2 bases and J by 2 bases, with 10 bases between. The CDR3 length is 13 residues. The germline gives CDR1 DFQATT, CDR2 SNEGSKA (reference sequence). The sequence came from a female donor with ankylosing spondylitis or in good health (not recorded which). The sample comprised blood, either unsorted or a sorted T cell fraction (not recorded which). The V gene is TRBV20-1, the J gene TRBJ2-7; a weak D match, TRBD1 (6 bases). CDR3 nucleotide sequence: TGCAGTGCTAGAAGGACAGCGACCTACGAGCAGTACTTC. It is translated as CSARRTATYEQYF.